This T cell receptor beta chain originates from a study of CXCR3-negative and CXCR3-positive naive CD8 T cells. As for the study in general: Cumulative TRB read yield was around 140 million, averaging about 1.5 +/- 0.3 million per library.

The CDR3 spans 12 residues. The germline gives CDR1 SEHNR, CDR2 FQNEAQ (reference sequence). Findings and caveats of the study: Both of the naive subsets showed about the same high diversity, but memory CD8+ cells had much less.

At approximately 300,000 cells each, triplicate sorts were carried out for each CD8+ T cell subset. Naive cells were sorted as CD45RO-, CCR7+, CD27+ and CD95-. 5' RACE with UMI labels generated the TRB cDNA libraries. Reprocessing the 5' RACE reads, TCRdb reports a single entry for every CDR3 protein and omits DNA. This sample's table has more than 40,000 distinct CDR3 sequences. As for this clonotype: Its specificity is not known.

The V gene is TRBV7-9, the J gene TRBJ2-1; TCRdb's D gene call, TRBD2, goes unchecked for lack of DNA. This TCR derives from a human donor in good health. Some clones in this sample may be carry-over from other donors' samples. Sequencing was performed on naive CXCR3- CD8+ T cells from blood. This sample's subset: CD45RO-CCR7+CD27+CD95- naive CD8+ T cells lacking CXCR3 (TNR3-). The CDR3 spells CASTRGDNEQFF.